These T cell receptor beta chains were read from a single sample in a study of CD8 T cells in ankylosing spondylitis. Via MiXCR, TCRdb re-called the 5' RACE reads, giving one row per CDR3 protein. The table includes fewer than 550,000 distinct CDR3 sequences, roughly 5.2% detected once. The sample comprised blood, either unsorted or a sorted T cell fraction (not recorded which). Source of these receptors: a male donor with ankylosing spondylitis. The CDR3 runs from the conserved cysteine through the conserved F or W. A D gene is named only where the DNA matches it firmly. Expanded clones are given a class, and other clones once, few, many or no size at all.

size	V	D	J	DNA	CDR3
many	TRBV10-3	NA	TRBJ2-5	TGTGCCATCAGTCGGGACTGGAGTAGGCAAGAGACCCAGTACTTC	CAISRDWSRQETQYF
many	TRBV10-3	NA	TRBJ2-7	TGTGCCATCAGTGAGTCGCGGGGGCCAGGTACCGAGCAGTACTTC	CAISESRGPGTEQYF
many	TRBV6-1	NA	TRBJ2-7	TGTGCCAGCAGTCGTTACAGCTTACTCTACGAGCAGTACTTC	CASSRYSLLYEQYF
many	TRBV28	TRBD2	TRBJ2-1	TGTGCCAGCAGTTCGCGAAACCTTAGGACTAGCGGGAACGGGGAGCAGTTCTTC	CASSSRNLRTSGNGEQFF
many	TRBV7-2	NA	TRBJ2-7	TGTGCCAGCAGCTTAGTAGGGATCCACGAGCAGTACTTC	CASSLVGIHEQYF
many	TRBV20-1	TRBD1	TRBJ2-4	TGCAGTGCTAGAGCGGTGGACAGGGTGGGTGACATTCAGTACTTC	CSARAVDRVGDIQYF
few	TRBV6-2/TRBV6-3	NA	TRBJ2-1	TGTGCCAGCAGTTACGGGGGTAGGAACGATGAGCAGTTCTTC	CASSYGGRNDEQFF
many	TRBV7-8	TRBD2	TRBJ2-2	TGTGCCAGCAGCTTAGGGGGGGGGACGGGCACCGGGGAGCTGTTTTTT	CASSLGGGTGTGELFF
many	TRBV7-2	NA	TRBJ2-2	TGTGCCAGCAGCTCCCATACGAGGGGCCGGGACGGGGAGCTGTTTTTT	CASSSHTRGRDGELFF
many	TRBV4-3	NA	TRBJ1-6	TGCGCCAGCAGCCAAGAAGGGGAAGGATCACCCCTCCACTTT	CASSQEGEGSPLHF
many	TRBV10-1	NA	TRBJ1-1	TGCGCCAGCAGTGAAGGCACCAGGGGTACTGAAGCTTTCTTT	CASSEGTRGTEAFF
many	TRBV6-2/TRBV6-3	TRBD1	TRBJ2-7	TGTGCCAGCAGAGGGACAGGGATAGACGAGCAGTACTTC	CASRGTGIDEQYF
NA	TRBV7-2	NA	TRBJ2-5	TGTGCCAGCAGCTTAAGTGTCGGCAGCTGGGAGACCCAGTACTTC	CASSLSVGSWETQYF
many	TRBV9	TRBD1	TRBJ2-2	TGTGCCAGCAGCGTAGATCCAGGGGGCAGGTCCGGGGAGCTGTTTTTT	CASSVDPGGRSGELFF
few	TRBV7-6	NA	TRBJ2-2	TGTGCCAGCGCTACGGGGGAGCTGTTTTTT	CASATGELFF
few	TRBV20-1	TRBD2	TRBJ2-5	TGCAGTGCTAAGCCGGGGGGTGGGGAGACCCAGTACTTC	CSAKPGGGETQYF